The next 30 T cell receptor beta chains were all read from a single sample in a study of Ad26.COV2.S vaccination and SARS-CoV-2 variants. Treatment of the sample: around 19 received Ad26.COV2.S at low or high dose, single or two shots; about 5 received placebo; per-sample allocation not given. Collection of the samples took place on day 63 after the first injection of vaccine or placebo. Measured with immunoSEQ multiplex PCR; TCRdb has only the in-frame clones, and not every one. The sample holds around 300,000 clones, 88% seen once. The source material was peripheral blood, sampled in a trial of Ad26.COV2.S vaccine versus placebo. Every receptor here comes from a person between 18 and 59 years old who received the Ad26.COV2.S COVID-19 vaccine or a placebo.

This chain links TRBV28 with TRBJ1-4; TRBD1 matches at 12 bases. Germline CDR1 reads MDHEN; CDR2 reads SYDVKM. Trimming took 6 bases from V and 6 from J; bases not matched to a gene: 8. This CDR3 is 16 amino acids long. For the CDR3, the DNA is TGTGCCAGCAGCGACCGGGACAGGGGGCTTTATGAAAAACTGTTTTTT. It yields the protein CASSDRDRGLYEKLFF. The full variable domain, its missing parts supplied by reference TRBV28 and TRBJ1-4, is DVKVTQSSRYLVKRTGEKVFLECVQDMDHENMFWYRQDPGLGLRLIYFSYDVKMKEKGDIPEGYSVSREKKERFSLILESASTNQTSMYLCASSDRDRGLYEKLFFGSGTQLSVL.

The chain carries TRBV2 and TRBJ1-1; D perhaps matches TRBD1 (6 bases). This CDR3 is built from 12 residues. The germline gives CDR1 SNHLY, CDR2 FYNNEI. V was pared by 11 bases and J by 2 bases, with 12 bases between. CDR3 sequence: CAATRGNTEAFF. For the CDR3, the DNA is TGTGCCGCCACCAGGGGAAACACTGAAGCTTTCTTT.

Notes on this clone: Within the sample, other DNA sequences also encode this same CDR3. The chain uses TRBV7-9 and TRBJ2-7; TRBD2 is a possible D gene (5 bases). The CDR3 length is 11 residues. Germline values: CDR1 SEHNR, CDR2 FQNEAQ (reference sequence). V was cut by 8 bases and J by 6 bases, with 11 bases left in between. The CDR3 nucleotides read TGTGCCAGCTCAAGCGCGGGCGAGCAGTACTTC. Its translation is CASSSAGEQYF. The variable domain in full, completed from reference TRBV7-9 and TRBJ2-7, reads DTGVSQNPRHKITKRGQNVTFRCDPISEHNRLYWYRQTLGQGPEFLTYFQNEAQLEKSRLLSDRFSAERPKGSFSTLEIQRTEQGDSAMYLCASSSAGEQYFGPGTRLTVT.

The chain is built from TRBV19 and TRBJ1-4; D perhaps matches TRBD1 (5 bases). Trimming took off 0 bases at V and 8 bases at J, with 10 bases between the two ends. Looked up from germline, CDR1 is LNHDA and CDR2 is SQIVND (reference sequence). This CDR3 spans 14 amino acids. CDR3 sequence: CASSIDGGTEKLFF. The CDR3 nucleotides are TGTGCCAGTAGTATAGATGGGGGGACGGAAAAACTGTTTTTT.

This clone was observed a handful of times. The chain combines TRBV4-2 with TRBJ2-2; 11 bases are a match to TRBD2. V gave up 2 bases and J gave up 0 bases; unmatched junction bases: 8. CDR3 length: 19 amino acids. Germline CDR1 is LGHNA and CDR2 is YNFKEQ. In DNA form, the CDR3 reads TGTGCCAGCAGCCAACGGCTGGGACTAGCGGAGTCGAACACCGGGGAGCTGTTTTTT. Its protein product is CASSQRLGLAESNTGELFF.

This clone was recorded once. V gene TRBV3-1 (or the pseudogene TRBV3-2) combines with J gene TRBJ2-6; D remains ambiguous. V was cut by 11 bases and J by 1 base, with 6 bases left in between. The length of the CDR3 is 12 residues. Germline V lookup: CDR1 LGHDT, CDR2 YNNKEL (reference sequence). The CDR3 DNA sequence: TGTGCCTGTACATCTGGGGCCAACGTCCTGACTTTC. This sequence encodes CACTSGANVLTF.

The genes are TRBV5-1 and TRBJ1-1; 7 bases are shared with TRBD1. Germline CDR1 is SGHRS and CDR2 is YFSETQ. Trimming cost V 1 base and J 0 bases; bases outside gene matches: 6. This CDR3 has 16 amino acids. The DNA of the CDR3 is TGCGCCAGCAGCTTGTGGGGGGACAGTATGAACACTGAAGCTTTCTTT. Encoded protein: CASSLWGDSMNTEAFF.

This clone appeared a single time. The chain uses TRBV6-5 and TRBJ1-1, with D maybe TRBD1 (6 bases). The germline gives CDR1 MNHEY, CDR2 SVGAGI. V lost 4 bases to trimming and J lost 1 base, with 16 bases between them. The CDR3 sequence is 16 residues long. The CDR3 reads CASSWGPGAANTEAFF. The CDR3 DNA is TGTGCCAGCAGTTGGGGCCCAGGGGCAGCGAACACTGAAGCTTTCTTT.

The rearrangement joins TRBV28 to TRBJ2-7; D gene uncertain. The germline V and J ends were trimmed by 5 bases and 9 bases, with 14 bases remaining between them. CDR1 MDHEN and CDR2 SYDVKM come from the germline V gene. The length of the CDR3 is 12 residues. The CDR3 is CASSLMRSRQYF. As DNA, the CDR3 is TGTGCCAGCAGTCTAATGAGGTCCCGGCAGTACTTC.

A note on this clone: Other DNA sequences in the same sample also yield this CDR3. The chain joins TRBV27 to TRBJ2-1; 7 nucleotides line up with TRBD2. V gave up 6 bases and J gave up 2 bases; unmatched junction bases: 1. The germline CDR1 and CDR2 sequences are MNHEY and SMNVEV (reference sequence). CDR3 length equals 13 residues. CDR3 amino acids: CASSLAAYNEQFF. The CDR3 nucleotides are TGTGCCAGCAGCCTAGCGGCCTACAATGAGCAGTTCTTC.

The CDR3 loop is CATAPSTHYEQYF. For the CDR3, the DNA is TGTGCCACCGCTCCTTCGACCCATTACGAGCAGTACTTC. The chain is built from TRBV19 and TRBJ2-7; D remains ambiguous. Germline V gene lookup returns CDR1 LNHDA and CDR2 SQIVND (reference sequence). The CDR3 is 13 amino acids. The V gene lost 10 bases and the J gene lost 4 bases, with 17 bases spanning the gap.

CDR3 in amino acids: CASSPLGEGVTDTQYF. The CDR3 region has the DNA TGTGCCAGCAGCCCCCTGGGGGAGGGAGTGACAGATACGCAGTATTTT. The chain combines TRBV7-8 with TRBJ2-3; 7 positions match TRBD2. The CDR3 consists of 16 residues. Unmatched junction bases numbered 11, after V lost 5 bases and J lost 3 bases. The germline V gene has CDR1 SGHVS and CDR2 FQNEAQ. Together with reference TRBV7-8 and TRBJ2-3, the CDR3 gives the full variable domain: GAGVSQSPRYKVAKRGQDVALRCDPISGHVSLFWYQQALGQGPEFLTYFQNEAQLDKSGLPSDRFFAERPEGSVSTLKIQRTQQEDSAVYLCASSPLGEGVTDTQYFGPGTRLTVL.

The V call is TRBV2, the J call TRBJ1-3; 7 positions agree with TRBD1. V trimming: 10 bases; J trimming: 3 bases; junction bases outside the gene matches: 12. The V gene's germline CDR1 is SNHLY and CDR2 FYNNEI. The CDR3 is 15 amino acids. CDR3 sequence: CATSGQGDVGNTIYF. In DNA form, the CDR3 reads TGTGCCACATCGGGGCAGGGGGACGTTGGAAACACCATATATTTT.

This chain connects TRBV4-3 to TRBJ1-5; unclear D gene. V was pared by 1 base and J by 0 bases, with 7 bases between. CDR1 is LGHNA and CDR2 is YSLEER in the germline V gene. CDR3 length equals 15 residues. This chain's CDR3 is CASSQGRHSNQPQHF. In nucleotides, the CDR3 is TGCGCCAGCAGCCAAGGGAGGCATAGCAATCAGCCCCAGCATTTT.

The CDR3 spells CAISGGSAGTDTQYF. The CDR3 coding sequence is TGTGCCATCAGTGGAGGTAGCGCCGGCACAGATACGCAGTATTTT. The V call is TRBV10-3, the J call TRBJ2-3; tentatively, D is TRBD2 (5 bases). The CDR3 contains 15 residues. V was trimmed by 4 bases and J by 1 base, leaving 12 bases between them. The germline V gene encodes CDR1 ENHRY and CDR2 SYGVKD.

The chain combines TRBV28 with TRBJ2-1, with 9 positions matching TRBD2. The ends lost 6 bases at V and 6 bases at J; junction bases unmatched: 9. This CDR3 has 15 residues. Germline V lookup: CDR1 MDHEN, CDR2 SYDVKM. CDR3 loop: CASRMESGGLNEQFF. CDR3 in DNA: TGTGCCAGCAGAATGGAGAGCGGGGGGCTCAATGAGCAGTTCTTC.

In this sample, this clone turned up many times. The chain couples TRBV6-2 or TRBV6-3 to TRBJ1-6; 8 bases agree with TRBD1. CDR1 is MNHEY and CDR2 is SVGEGT in the germline V gene. V lost 6 bases to trimming and J lost 10 bases; unmatched junction nucleotides: 8. The CDR3 runs to 14 residues. In DNA, the CDR3 is TGTGCCAGCAGCCGTGGACAGGGTGGATCACCCCTCCACTTT. Translated: CASSRGQGGSPLHF.

The chain links TRBV5-1 to TRBJ1-6, with TRBD1 identical over 8 bases. The CDR3 consists of 16 residues. The trim removed 4 bases at V and 4 bases at J, leaving 7 bases unmatched. Looked up from germline, CDR1 is SGHRS and CDR2 is YFSETQ. CDR3 in amino acids: CASSETGGKYNSPLHF. DNA of the CDR3: TGCGCCAGCAGCGAAACAGGGGGGAAATATAATTCACCCCTCCACTTT.

The chain has TRBV11-2 and TRBJ2-1; TRBD2 matches 9 bases. This CDR3 comprises 16 residues. Germline values: CDR1 SGHAT, CDR2 FQNNGV. V lost 1 base, J lost 6 bases, and 7 bases stayed unmatched. CDR3 sequence (DNA): TGTGCCAGCAGCTTAGTTCCTAGCGGGGCCTTCAATGAGCAGTTCTTC. It specifies CASSLVPSGAFNEQFF.

The chain couples TRBV9 to TRBJ1-4, with 7 bases fitting TRBD1. V lost 2 bases to trimming and J lost 6 bases; unmatched junction nucleotides: 7. CDR1 is SGDLS, CDR2 YYNGEE, per germline. The CDR3 loop spans 15 amino acids. The CDR3 here is CASSVSGQFYEKLFF. The CDR3, as DNA: TGTGCCAGCAGCGTCTCGGGACAGTTTTATGAAAAACTGTTTTTT. Based on the CDR3 plus reference TRBV9 and TRBJ1-4, the full variable domain is DSGVTQTPKHLITATGQRVTLRCSPRSGDLSVYWYQQSLDQGLQFLIQYYNGEERAKGNILERFSAQQFPDLHSELNLSSLELGDSALYFCASSVSGQFYEKLFFGSGTQLSVL.

The table lists this clone with a count of one. The V gene is TRBV6-5, the J gene TRBJ2-6; D not resolved. The CDR3 is made up of 16 amino acids. The germline gives CDR1 MNHEY, CDR2 SVGAGI. V dropped 0 bases and J dropped 4 bases, with 10 bases sitting between them. CDR3 sequence reads: CASSYSGSSGANVLTF. CDR3 DNA: TGTGCCAGCAGTTACTCGGGTTCATCGGGGGCCAACGTCCTGACTTTC.

This chain joins TRBV15 and TRBJ1-3; tentatively, D is TRBD1 (5 bases). The V and J ends lost 0 bases and 0 bases respectively, with 12 bases between them. Germline V gene data show CDR1 as LNHNV and CDR2 as YYDKDF (reference sequence). This CDR3 is 17 amino acids long. For the CDR3, the DNA is TGTGCCACCAGCAGAGATTGGGCAGGGACCTCTGGAAACACCATATATTTT. It codes for CATSRDWAGTSGNTIYF.

Many counts were recorded for this clone. This sequence joins TRBV5-1 and TRBJ2-1, with TRBD2 matching 9 bases. Trimming took 3 bases from V and 10 from J; bases not matched to a gene: 14. CDR1 and CDR2 (germline): SGHRS, YFSETQ. The CDR3 spans 16 residues. DNA for the CDR3: TGCGCCAGCAGCTCGACTAGCGGACCTTCTTGGGGGGAGCAGTTCTTC. This sequence encodes CASSSTSGPSWGEQFF. Full variable domain (remainder filled in from reference TRBV5-1 and TRBJ2-1): KAGVTQTPRYLIKTRGQQVTLSCSPISGHRSVSWYQQTPGQGLQFLFEYFSETQRNKGNFPGRFSGRQFSNSRSEMNVSTLELGDSALYLCASSSTSGPSWGEQFFGPGTRLTVL.

The CDR3 DNA follows: TGTGCCAGTAGTACGCAAGGACAGGTTAGCAATCAGCCCCAGCATTTT. Amino acids: CASSTQGQVSNQPQHF. The J gene is TRBJ1-5, the V gene TRBV19; 7 bases line up with TRBD1. Germline V gene lookup returns CDR1 LNHDA and CDR2 SQIVND (reference sequence). The ends lost 4 bases at V and 0 bases at J; junction bases unmatched: 6. The CDR3 is made up of 16 amino acids.

Of note for this clone: Because the CDR3's place on the DNA is in doubt, the DNA is left out and the CDR3 is given as listed by TCRdb. The chain is built from TRBV12-3 or TRBV12-4 and TRBJ2-7; the table's D call TRBD1 went unverified against the DNA. The CDR3 spans 13 residues, counting both ends. The CDR3 sequence is CASSWGQGAKSDF.

The chain links TRBV6-6 to TRBJ2-2; TRBD1 or TRBD2 may be the D gene (6 bases each). The CDR3 loop spans 16 amino acids. Trimming removed 8 bases at V and 4 bases at J, with 20 bases between. Germline lookup yields CDR1 MNHNY and CDR2 SVGAGI (reference sequence). The CDR3 DNA sequence: TGTGCCAGCCAATCCTGGGCCGGAGGGGGCACCGGGGAGCTGTTTTTT. This encodes CASQSWAGGGTGELFF.

The rearrangement joins TRBV11-2 to TRBJ2-5, with D maybe TRBD1 (6 bases). The germline V gene encodes CDR1 SGHAT and CDR2 FQNNGV. The CDR3 runs to 16 residues. The V end was cut by 0 bases, the J end by 4 bases, with 15 bases between. The CDR3 sequence is CASSLDLYRARETQYF. CDR3 DNA: TGTGCCAGCAGCTTAGATCTATACAGGGCCCGAGAGACCCAGTACTTC.

The chain uses TRBV7-3 and TRBJ1-1; a weak D match, TRBD1 (5 bases). This CDR3 contains 15 residues. V lost 2 bases, J lost 5 bases, and 15 bases lay in between. Germline V lookup: CDR1 SGHTA, CDR2 FQGTGA. In DNA, the CDR3 is TGTGCCAGCAGCTTAGTGGGTGGGGCAAGTACTGAAGCTTTCTTT. Amino acids: CASSLVGGASTEAFF.

V gene TRBV30 combines with J gene TRBJ1-2, with D possibly TRBD1 on 6 matching bases. Germline CDR1 GTSNPN, CDR2 SVGIG (reference sequence). The CDR3 contains 12 residues. With 4 bases removed from V and 3 bases from J, the gap between germline ends came to 9 bases. The CDR3 here is CAWKGGDYGYTF. The CDR3 DNA is TGTGCCTGGAAGGGGGGGGACTATGGCTACACCTTC.

The chain links TRBV14 to TRBJ1-4; D unresolved. Trimming pared 6 bases from V and 0 bases from J, leaving 8 bases between. Germline V gene sequence: CDR1 SGHDN, CDR2 FVKESK. This CDR3 is 14 amino acids long. The CDR3 is CASRSGTTNEKLFF. The CDR3 DNA is TGTGCCAGCAGATCCGGGACAACTAATGAAAAACTGTTTTTT.